This TCR beta chain emerged from a study of molecular identifiers for immune sequencing clone quantification. Study conclusions and caveats: Clone sizes could be underestimated for highly expanded clones when identical TCR molecules share a barcode.

The germline gives CDR1 SEHNR, CDR2 FQNEAQ (reference sequence). V was clipped by 5 bases and J by 4 bases; unmatched bases: 3. The CDR3 covers 14 residues. In its sample, this clonotype was seen many times. Its antigen remains unidentified. Sorting selected naive CD8 T cells with a CD8+CD4-CCR7+CD45RA+ phenotype. Bulk TCR libraries were made with methods that had been previously described and with listed TCR primers. TCRdb re-analysed the PCR reads in MiXCR, keeping a single row per CDR3 protein. This table has under 650,000 distinct CDR3 sequences, less than 20% appearing once. The chain combines TRBV7-9 with TRBJ2-3; 10 bases are shared with TRBD1. This TCR derives from a human donor in good health. Some libraries in this study had Jurkat cell RNA spiked in. Sequencing was performed on naive CD8+ T cells from blood, with Jurkat cell RNA spiked in. As for subset: FACS-sorted CD8+CD4-CCR7+CD45RA+ naive T cells. The CDR3 spells CASSEGQGSDTQYF. As DNA, the CDR3 is TGTGCCAGCAGCGAGGGACAGGGGTCAGATACGCAGTATTTT.